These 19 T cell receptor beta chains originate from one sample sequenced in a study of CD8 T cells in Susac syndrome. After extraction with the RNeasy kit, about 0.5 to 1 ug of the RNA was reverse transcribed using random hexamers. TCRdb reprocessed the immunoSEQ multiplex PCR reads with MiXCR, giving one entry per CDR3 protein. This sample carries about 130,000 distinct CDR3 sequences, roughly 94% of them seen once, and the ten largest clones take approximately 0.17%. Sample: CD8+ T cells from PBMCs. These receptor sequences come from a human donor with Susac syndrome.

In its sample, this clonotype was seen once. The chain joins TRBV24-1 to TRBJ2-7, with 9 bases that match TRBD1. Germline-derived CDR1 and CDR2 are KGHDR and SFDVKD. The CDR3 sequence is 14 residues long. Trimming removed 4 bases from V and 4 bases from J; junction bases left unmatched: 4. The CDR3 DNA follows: TGTGCCACCAGTGAGCCGGGACAGGGTTACGAGCAGTACTTC. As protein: CATSEPGQGYEQYF.

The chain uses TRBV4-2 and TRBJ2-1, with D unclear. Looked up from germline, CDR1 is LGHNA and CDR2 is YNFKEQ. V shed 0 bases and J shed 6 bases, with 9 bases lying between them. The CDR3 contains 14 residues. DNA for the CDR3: TGTGCCAGCAGCCAAGAGGGCGCGAGCAATGAGCAGTTCTTC. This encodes CASSQEGASNEQFF.

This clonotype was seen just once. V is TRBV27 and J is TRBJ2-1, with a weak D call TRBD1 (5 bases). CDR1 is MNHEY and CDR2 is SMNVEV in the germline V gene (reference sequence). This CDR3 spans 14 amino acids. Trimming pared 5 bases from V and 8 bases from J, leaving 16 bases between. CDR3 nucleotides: TGTGCCAGCAGTCCATCCCTCACAGGAGATGAGCAGTTCTTC. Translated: CASSPSLTGDEQFF.

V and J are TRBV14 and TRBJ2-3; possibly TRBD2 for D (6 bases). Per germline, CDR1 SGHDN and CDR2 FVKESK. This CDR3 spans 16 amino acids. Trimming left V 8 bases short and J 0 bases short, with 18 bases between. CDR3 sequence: CASGTAGFASTDTQYF. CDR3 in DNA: TGTGCCAGCGGGACTGCAGGGTTCGCTAGCACAGATACGCAGTATTTT.

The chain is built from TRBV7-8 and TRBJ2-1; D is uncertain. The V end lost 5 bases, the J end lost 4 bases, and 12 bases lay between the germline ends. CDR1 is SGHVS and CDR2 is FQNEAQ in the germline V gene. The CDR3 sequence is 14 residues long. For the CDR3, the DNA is TGTGCCAGCAGCCCCATAGACCTATACAATGAGCAGTTCTTC. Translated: CASSPIDLYNEQFF.

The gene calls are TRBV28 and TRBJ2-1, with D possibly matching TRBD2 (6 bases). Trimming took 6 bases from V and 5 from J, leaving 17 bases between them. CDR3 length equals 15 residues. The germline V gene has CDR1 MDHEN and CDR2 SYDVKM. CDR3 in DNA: TGTGCCAGCAGCCCCCCCCAAGGCGGGGACAATGAGCAGTTCTTC. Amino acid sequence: CASSPPQGGDNEQFF.

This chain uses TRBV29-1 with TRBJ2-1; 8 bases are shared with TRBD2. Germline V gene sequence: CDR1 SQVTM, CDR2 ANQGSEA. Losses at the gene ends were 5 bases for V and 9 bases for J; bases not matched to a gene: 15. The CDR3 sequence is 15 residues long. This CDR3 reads CSVNGGGWPEGEQFF. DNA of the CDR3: TGCAGCGTTAACGGGGGGGGCTGGCCCGAGGGTGAGCAGTTCTTC.

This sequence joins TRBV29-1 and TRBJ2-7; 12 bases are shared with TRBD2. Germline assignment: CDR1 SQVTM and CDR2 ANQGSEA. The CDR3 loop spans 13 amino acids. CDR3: CSTTSGSSYEQYF. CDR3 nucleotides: TGCAGTACGACTAGCGGGAGTTCCTACGAGCAGTACTTC.

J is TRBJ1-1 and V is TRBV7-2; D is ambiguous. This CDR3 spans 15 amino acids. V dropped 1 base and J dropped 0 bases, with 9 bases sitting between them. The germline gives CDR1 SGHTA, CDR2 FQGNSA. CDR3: CASSLGGTLNTEAFF. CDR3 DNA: TGTGCCAGCAGCTTAGGAGGCACCCTGAACACTGAAGCTTTCTTT. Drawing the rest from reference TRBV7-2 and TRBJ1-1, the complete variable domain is GAGVSQSPSNKVTEKGKDVELRCDPISGHTALYWYRQSLGQGLEFLIYFQGNSAPDKSGLPSDRFSAERTGGSVSTLTIQRTQQEDSAVYLCASSLGGTLNTEAFFGQGTRLTVV.

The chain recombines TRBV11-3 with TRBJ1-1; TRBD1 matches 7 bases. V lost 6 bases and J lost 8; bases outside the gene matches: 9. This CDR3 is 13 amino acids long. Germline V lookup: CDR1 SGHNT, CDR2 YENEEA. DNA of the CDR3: TGTGCCAGCAGTATACAGACAGGGTCAGAAGCTTTCTTT. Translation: CASSIQTGSEAFF.

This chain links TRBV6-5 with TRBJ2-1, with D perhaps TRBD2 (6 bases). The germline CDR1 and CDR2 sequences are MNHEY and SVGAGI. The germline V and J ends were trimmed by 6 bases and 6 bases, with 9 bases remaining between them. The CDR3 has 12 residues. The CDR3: CASRPGGNEQFF. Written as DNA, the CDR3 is TGTGCCAGCAGGCCCGGGGGCAATGAGCAGTTCTTC.

CDR3 residues: CAGRDAGNTEAFF. CDR3 nucleotides: TGTGCGGGTCGGGACGCAGGGAACACTGAAGCTTTCTTT. The rearrangement joins TRBV15 to TRBJ1-1, with D maybe TRBD1 (5 bases). This CDR3 contains 13 residues. Germline CDR1 LNHNV, CDR2 YYDKDF (reference sequence).

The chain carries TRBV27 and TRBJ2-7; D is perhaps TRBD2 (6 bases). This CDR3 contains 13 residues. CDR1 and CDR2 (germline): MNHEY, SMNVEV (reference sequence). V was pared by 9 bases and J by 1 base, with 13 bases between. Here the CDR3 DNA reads TGTGCCAGTAGTCCCGGAGGGTCCTACGAGCAGTACTTC. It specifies CASSPGGSYEQYF.

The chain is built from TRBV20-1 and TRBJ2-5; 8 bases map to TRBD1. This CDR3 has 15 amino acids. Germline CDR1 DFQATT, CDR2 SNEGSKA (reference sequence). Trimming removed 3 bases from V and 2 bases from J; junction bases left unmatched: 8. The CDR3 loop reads CSASGQGQLQETQYF. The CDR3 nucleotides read TGCAGTGCTAGTGGACAGGGACAGCTACAAGAGACCCAGTACTTC.

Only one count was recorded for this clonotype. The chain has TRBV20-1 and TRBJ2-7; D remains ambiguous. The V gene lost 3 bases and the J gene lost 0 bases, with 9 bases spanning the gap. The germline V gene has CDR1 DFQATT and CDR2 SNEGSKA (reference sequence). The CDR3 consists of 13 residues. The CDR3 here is CSASSTTSYEQYF. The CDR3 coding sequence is TGCAGTGCTAGTAGTACTACCTCCTACGAGCAGTACTTC.

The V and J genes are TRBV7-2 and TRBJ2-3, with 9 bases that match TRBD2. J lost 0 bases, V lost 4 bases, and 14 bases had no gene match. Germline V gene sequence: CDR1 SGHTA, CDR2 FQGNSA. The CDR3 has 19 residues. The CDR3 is CASSSTTSGLAGSTDTQYF. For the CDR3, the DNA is TGTGCCAGCAGCTCCACCACGTCGGGTCTAGCGGGAAGCACAGATACGCAGTATTTT.

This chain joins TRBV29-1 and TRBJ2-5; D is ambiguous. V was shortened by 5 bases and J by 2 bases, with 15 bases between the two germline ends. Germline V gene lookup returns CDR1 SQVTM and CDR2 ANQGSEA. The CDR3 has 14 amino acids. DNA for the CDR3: TGCAGCGTTAACCACATCCCTTCACAAGAGACCCAGTACTTC. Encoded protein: CSVNHIPSQETQYF. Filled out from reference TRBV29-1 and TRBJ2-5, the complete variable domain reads SAVISQKPSRDICQRGTSLTIQCQVDSQVTMMFWYRQQPGQSLTLIATANQGSEATYESGFVIDKFPISRPNLTFSTLTVSNMSPEDSSIYLCSVNHIPSQETQYFGPGTRLLVL.

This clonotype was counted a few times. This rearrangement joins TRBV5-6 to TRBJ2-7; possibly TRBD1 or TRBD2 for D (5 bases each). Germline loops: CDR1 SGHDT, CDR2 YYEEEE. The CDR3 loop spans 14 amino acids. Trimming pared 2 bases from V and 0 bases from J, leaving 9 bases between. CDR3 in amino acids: CASSFSGPSYEQYF. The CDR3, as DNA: TGTGCCAGCAGCTTTTCGGGGCCCTCCTACGAGCAGTACTTC.

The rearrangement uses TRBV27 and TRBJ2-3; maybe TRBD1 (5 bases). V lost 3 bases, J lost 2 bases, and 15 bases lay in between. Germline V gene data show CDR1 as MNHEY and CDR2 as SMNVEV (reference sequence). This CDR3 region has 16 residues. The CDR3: CASSFIDSLYTDTQYF. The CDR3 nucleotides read TGTGCCAGCAGTTTCATCGACAGCCTGTACACAGATACGCAGTATTTT.